This TCR beta chain was recorded in a study of cytomegalovirus exposure and HLA in healthy donors. Study-wide results and caveats: As a later analysis showed, a missense DCLRE1C variant was linked to trimming of TCR beta V- and J-genes. Further analysis was carried out later, and it showed several of the most significant clusters appearing linked to common viral pathogens. Excluded were some V segments that proved indistinguishable, including TRBV6-2 and TRBV6-3. Later on, an analysis tied around 17,000 TCR beta sequences to HLA alleles at 0.05 false discovery rate.

Germline trimming cut 1 base from V and 4 bases from J; bases unmatched to any gene: 10. Germline loops: CDR1 MGHDK, CDR2 SYGVNS. The CDR3 spans 18 residues. With regard to this clone: Its specificity is unknown.

In the PCR, 60 Vbeta and 13 Jbeta primers were used. Produced via immunoSEQ multiplex PCR; TCRdb's table is partial and in-frame only. Of some 130,000 clones listed, approximately 71% are singletons. The genes are TRBV25-1 and TRBJ2-5; TRBD2 aligns across 12 bases. Sample: PBMCs. The source is a man younger than 40 in good health and CMV-seronegative. Here the CDR3 DNA reads TGTGCCAGCAGTGAATCCCTAGGACTAGCGGGGAGCTCAGAGACCCAGTACTTC. The encoded protein is CASSESLGLAGSSETQYF.